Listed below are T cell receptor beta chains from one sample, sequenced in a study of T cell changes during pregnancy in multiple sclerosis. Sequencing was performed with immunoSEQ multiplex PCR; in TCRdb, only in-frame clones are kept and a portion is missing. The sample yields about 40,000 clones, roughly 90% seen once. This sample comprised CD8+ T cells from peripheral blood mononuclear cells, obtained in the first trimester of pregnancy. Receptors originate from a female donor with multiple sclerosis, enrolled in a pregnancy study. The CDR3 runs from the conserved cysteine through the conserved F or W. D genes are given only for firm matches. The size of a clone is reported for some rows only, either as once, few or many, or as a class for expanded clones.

TGTGCCAGCAGCTTAGTGGGGGGGAGCACTGAAGCTTTCTTT	CASSLVGGSTEAFF	TRBJ1-1	.	TRBV11-2	.
TGTGCCAGCAAGCCCCCCGGGACTAGCATCGAGACCCAGTACTTC	CASKPPGTSIETQYF	TRBJ2-5	.	TRBV2	TRBD2
TGTGCCAGCAGTGTGGGGGGGGAGAACACTGAAGCTTTCTTT	CASSVGGENTEAFF	TRBJ1-1	once	TRBV6-5	.
TGTGCCAGCAGCTTAGAGGGACAGATCGACTCGGGCTACACCTTC	CASSLEGQIDSGYTF	TRBJ1-2	.	TRBV7-2	TRBD1
TGTGCCAGCAGCCCGGCATCAAGAGGTGAAAAACTGTTTTTT	CASSPASRGEKLFF	TRBJ1-4	.	TRBV7-9	.
TGTGCCAGCAGCCCAAGGGGGCCTTCCCAAGAGACCCAGTACTTC	CASSPRGPSQETQYF	TRBJ2-5	.	TRBV11-1	TRBD1
TGTGCCAGCAGCCATCCGGGGAACCCTGAAGCTTTCTTT	CASSHPGNPEAFF	TRBJ1-1	.	TRBV7-9	.
TGTGCCAGCAGCCTGAGCACAGATACGCAGTATTTT	CASSLSTDTQYF	TRBJ2-3	.	TRBV2	.
TGTGCCAGCAGGCAATACAGGGTAATCGGCAATGAGCAGTTCTTC	CASRQYRVIGNEQFF	TRBJ2-1	.	TRBV28	.
TGTGCCAGCAGCTTCCCTACTAGCGGGGTCGTCGAGCAGTACTTC	CASSFPTSGVVEQYF	TRBJ2-7	.	TRBV13	TRBD2
TGTGCCAGCAGTTATGGGGGCGGCGGCTACACCTTC	CASSYGGGGYTF	TRBJ1-2	.	TRBV6-6	.
TGTGCCAGCAGCAAAGTGGGGCCCGACACTAACTATGGCTACACCTTC	CASSKVGPDTNYGYTF	TRBJ1-2	.	TRBV21-1	.
TGTGCCAGCAGCGTAGGTACGGGGAACACTGAAGCTTTCTTT	CASSVGTGNTEAFF	TRBJ1-1	.	TRBV9	.
TGCGCCAGCAGCGGGGGACTAGCGGGGGAGCAAGAGACCCAGTACTTC	CASSGGLAGEQETQYF	TRBJ2-5	.	TRBV5-1	TRBD2
TGCGCCAGCAGCCAAGCGGGTGCCCGGTATGGCTACACCTTC	CASSQAGARYGYTF	TRBJ1-2	.	TRBV4-1	.
TGTGCCTGGAGTCGCGGGGGCTCTACCTACAATGAGCAGTTCTTC	CAWSRGGSTYNEQFF	TRBJ2-1	.	TRBV30	.
TGTGCCAGCAGCTTTGGGCCTGGACAGACTAGCAATCAGCCCCAGCATTTT	CASSFGPGQTSNQPQHF	TRBJ1-5	.	TRBV7-9	.
TGTGCCAGCAGTGAAAAACCCGGACAGGGGAACACTGAAGCTTTCTTT	CASSEKPGQGNTEAFF	TRBJ1-1	.	TRBV6-4	TRBD1
TGTGCCAGCAGCGCCCAGGGCCGGGGCTACACCTTC	CASSAQGRGYTF	TRBJ1-2	.	TRBV7-9	.
TGTGCCAGGGACACTACCGACACTGAAGCTTTCTTT	CARDTTDTEAFF	TRBJ1-1	.	TRBV2	.
TGTGCCAGCAGCCCGGGACAGGGCCCCTACGAGCAGTACTTC	CASSPGQGPYEQYF	TRBJ2-7	.	TRBV7-6	TRBD1
TGTGCCAGTAGTATTAACTACGGACAGCGTTACGAGCAGTACTTC	CASSINYGQRYEQYF	TRBJ2-7	.	TRBV19	.
TGTGCCAGTAGTATTCAGGGGTTGGAGCCCGCCATCTATGGCTACACCTTC	CASSIQGLEPAIYGYTF	TRBJ1-2	.	TRBV19	.